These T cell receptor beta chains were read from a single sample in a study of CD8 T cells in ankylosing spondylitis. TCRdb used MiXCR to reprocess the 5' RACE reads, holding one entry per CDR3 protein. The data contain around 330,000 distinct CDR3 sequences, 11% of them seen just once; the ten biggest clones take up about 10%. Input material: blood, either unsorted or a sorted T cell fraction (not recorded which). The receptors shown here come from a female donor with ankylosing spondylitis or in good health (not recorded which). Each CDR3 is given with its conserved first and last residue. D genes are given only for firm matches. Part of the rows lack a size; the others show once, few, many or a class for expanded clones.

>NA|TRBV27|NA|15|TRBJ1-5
CASSFLGGSNQPQHF
TGTGCCAGCAGTTTCTTGGGGGGGAGCAATCAGCCCCAGCATTTT
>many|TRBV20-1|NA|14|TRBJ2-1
CSAPRSGYYNEQFF
TGCAGTGCTCCCAGGTCTGGCTACTACAATGAGCAGTTCTTC
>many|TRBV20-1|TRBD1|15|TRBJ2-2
CSARRTGVSSGELFF
TGCAGTGCCCGGCGGACAGGGGTGTCGTCCGGGGAGCTGTTTTTT
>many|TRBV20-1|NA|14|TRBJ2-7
CSASRAAEAYEQYF
TGCAGTGCTAGTAGGGCGGCAGAGGCCTACGAGCAGTACTTC
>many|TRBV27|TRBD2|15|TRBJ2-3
CASSPGLAGVNAQYF
TGTGCCAGCAGTCCAGGACTAGCGGGAGTAAATGCGCAGTATTTT
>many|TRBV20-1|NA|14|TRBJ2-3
CSASADGRTDTQYF
TGCAGTGCTAGTGCCGACGGACGGACAGATACGCAGTATTTT
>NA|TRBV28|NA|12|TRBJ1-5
CASSSGPGPQHF
TGTGCCAGCAGCTCAGGTCCGGGGCCCCAGCATTTT
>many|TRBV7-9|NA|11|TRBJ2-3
CASSPPDTQYF
TGTGCCAGCAGCCCCCCGGATACGCAGTATTTT
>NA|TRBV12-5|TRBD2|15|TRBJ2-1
CASALSSGSYNEQFF
TGTGCTAGTGCCCTCTCTAGCGGGAGCTACAATGAGCAGTTCTTC
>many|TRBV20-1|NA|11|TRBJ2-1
CSAWDLAEQFF
TGCAGTGCCTGGGACCTCGCTGAGCAGTTCTTC
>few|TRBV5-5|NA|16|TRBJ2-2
CASRRTGTENTGELFF
TGTGCCAGCAGACGAACCGGGACTGAGAACACCGGGGAGCTGTTTTTT